This TCR beta chain comes out of a study of blood T cell repertoires in COVID-19. As for the study in general: Samples representing acute and convalescent COVID-19 were sourced from the United States, Italy and Spain. PBMCs, B-cell-depleted T cells, or T cells provided the cDNA or gDNA that made up the material.

Per the germline V gene, CDR1 is KGHSH and CDR2 is LQKENI. The CDR3 sequence is 17 residues long. Trimming at V came to 4 bases and at J to 0 bases, leaving 5 bases not matched to a gene. Authors' analysis steps: Scientists estimated how many nucleated cells there were by amplifying reference gene primers. Assay used: immunoSEQ multiplex PCR; TCRdb lists only in-frame clones, some missing. V and J calls and clone size come straight from that table; D and trimming were deduced from the DNA. The profile shows a few hundred thousand clones, about 87% of them singletons. Specimen: peripheral blood. The chain recombines TRBV18 with TRBJ2-7, with 14 bases aligning to TRBD2. The receptor was derived from a woman aged 45 to 65 with acute or convalescent COVID-19. CDR3: CASSRTGTSGSSYEQYF. The CDR3 DNA reads TGTGCCAGCTCACGTACCGGGACTAGCGGGAGCTCCTACGAGCAGTACTTC.